The present T cell receptor beta chain was sequenced within a study of tumor-infiltrating lymphocytes in primary liver carcinoma. Across the whole study: The study enrolled male and female patients aged 30 to 69 years.

CDR3 length: 14 residues. Per germline, CDR1 ENHRY and CDR2 SYGVKD. The V gene end was trimmed by 10 bases and the J gene end by 7 bases; junction bases not matched to a gene: 11. Between roughly 20 and 33 mg of unsorted bulk tissue served as the source from which RNA and DNA were co-extracted. Surgical resection treated primary liver carcinoma in the patients. The study sampled five separate regions from each tumor. Synthesis of TCR beta cDNA was carried out from 500 ng total RNA with a constant-region primer. Library construction for TCR beta comprised three nested multiplex PCR rounds performed with slightly modified ARM-PCR. TRBV1-TRBV30 forward and Cbeta reverse primers drove the first two roughly 10-cycle rounds. Via MiXCR, TCRdb re-called the multiplex PCR reads, giving one row per CDR3 protein. Among roughly 120,000 distinct CDR3 sequences listed, 64% were seen once.

V and J are TRBV10-3 and TRBJ2-1, with TRBD1 matching over 9 bases. This receptor was identified in a woman in her fifties or sixties with primary liver carcinoma and hepatitis B virus infection. Sequencing used liver tumor tissue from sampling region 3. Subset: tumor region T3, left-lateral pole. CDR3 sequence reads: CATAIGTGNNEQFF. As DNA, the CDR3 is TGTGCCACCGCAATCGGGACAGGGAATAATGAGCAGTTCTTC.